This TCR beta chain derives from a study of OX40 agonist ivuxolimab in advanced cancers. Study-wide results and caveats: Expanded clones were, on average, more numerous among CD8+ T cells than CD4+.

Germline loops: CDR1 ENHRY, CDR2 SYGVKD. Trimming cost V 5 bases and J 2 bases; bases outside gene matches: 10. This CDR3 contains 16 residues. Only a few counts were recorded for this clone. Its specificity is not known. Profiling relied on immunoSEQ multiplex PCR, and the TCRdb table lists in-frame clones only, not all of them. Of 45,000 to 60,000 clones listed, 79% were seen once; the top ten hold under 2%. The rearrangement links TRBV10-3 to TRBJ2-3, with 7 bases aligning to TRBD1. The receptor was isolated from an adult with an advanced solid tumor such as melanoma, head and neck, liver or kidney cancer. The source was CD4+ or CD8+ T cells sorted from blood, collected in a trial of the OX40 agonist ivuxolimab. Written as DNA, the CDR3 is TGTGCCATCAGTAAGGCCGGGACAGACTCCACAGATACGCAGTATTTT. Amino acids: CAISKAGTDSTDTQYF.